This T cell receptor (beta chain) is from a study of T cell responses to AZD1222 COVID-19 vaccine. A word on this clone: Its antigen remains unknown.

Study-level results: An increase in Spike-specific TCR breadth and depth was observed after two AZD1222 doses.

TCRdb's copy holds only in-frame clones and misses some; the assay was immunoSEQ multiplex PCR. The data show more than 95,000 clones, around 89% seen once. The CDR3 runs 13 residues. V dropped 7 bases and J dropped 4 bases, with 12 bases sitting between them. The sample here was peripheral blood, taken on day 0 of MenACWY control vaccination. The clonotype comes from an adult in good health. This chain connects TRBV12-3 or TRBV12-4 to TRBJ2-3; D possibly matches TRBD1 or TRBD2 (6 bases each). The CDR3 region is CASTGGLSDTQYF. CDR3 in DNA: TGTGCCAGCACCGGGGGCTTGTCAGATACGCAGTATTTT.